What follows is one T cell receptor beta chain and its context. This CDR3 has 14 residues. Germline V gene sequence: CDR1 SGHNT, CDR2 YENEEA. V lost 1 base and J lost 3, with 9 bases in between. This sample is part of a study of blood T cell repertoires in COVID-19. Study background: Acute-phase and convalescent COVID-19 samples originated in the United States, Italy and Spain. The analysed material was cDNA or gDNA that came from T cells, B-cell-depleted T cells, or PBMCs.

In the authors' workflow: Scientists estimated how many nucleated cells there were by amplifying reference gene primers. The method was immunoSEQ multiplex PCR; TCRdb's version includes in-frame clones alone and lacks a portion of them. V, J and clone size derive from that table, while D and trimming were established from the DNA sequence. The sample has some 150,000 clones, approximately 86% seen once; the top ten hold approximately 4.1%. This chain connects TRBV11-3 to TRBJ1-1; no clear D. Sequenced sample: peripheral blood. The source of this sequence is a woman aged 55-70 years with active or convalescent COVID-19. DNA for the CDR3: TGTGCCAGCAGCTTAGGCGGCATCTACACTGAAGCTTTCTTT. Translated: CASSLGGIYTEAFF.